This TCR beta chain is drawn from a study of T cells after yellow fever vaccination. Background on the study: Researchers used SMART-Seq v4 Ultra Low Input to prepare fractions that had low cell numbers.

This clonotype showed up just a few times. The antigen remains undetermined. Findings and caveats of the study: Reappearance after the booster was seen for most primary-vaccination clones, at roughly 96% CD4 and 85% to 90% CD8.

One entry per CDR3 protein, called by TCRdb with MiXCR from the 5' RACE reads. In the table there are approximately 510,000 distinct CDR3 sequences, roughly a fifth of which are singletons. This material consisted of PBMCs, taken less than 25 days after the first yellow fever vaccination. This clonotype was sampled from a man aged 18 to 29 who received the YFV17D yellow fever vaccine.

The CDR3 reads CSVEAIDYYGYTF. The CDR3 DNA is TGCAGCGTTGAGGCGATAGACTACTATGGCTACACCTTC. This sequence joins TRBV29-1 and TRBJ1-2, with D uncertain. CDR3 length: 13 amino acids. V dropped 3 bases and J dropped 3 bases, with 11 bases sitting between them. CDR1 is SQVTM, CDR2 ANQGSEA, per germline. The variable domain in full, with the rest retrieved from reference TRBV29-1 and TRBJ1-2, is SAVISQKPSRDICQRGTSLTIQCQVDSQVTMMFWYRQQPGQSLTLIATANQGSEATYESGFVIDKFPISRPNLTFSTLTVSNMSPEDSSIYLCSVEAIDYYGYTFGSGTRLTVV.